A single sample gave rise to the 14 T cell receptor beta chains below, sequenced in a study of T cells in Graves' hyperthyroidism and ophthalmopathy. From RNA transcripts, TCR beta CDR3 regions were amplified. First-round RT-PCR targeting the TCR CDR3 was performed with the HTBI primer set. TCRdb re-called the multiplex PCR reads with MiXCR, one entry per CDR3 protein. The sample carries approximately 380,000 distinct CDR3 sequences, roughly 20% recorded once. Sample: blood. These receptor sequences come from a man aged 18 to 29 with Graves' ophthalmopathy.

CDR3 amino acids: CASSTDDTDYGYTF. The CDR3 DNA follows: TGTGCCAGTAGTACGGACGATACTGACTATGGCTACACCTTC. The V and J genes are TRBV19 and TRBJ1-2; D unresolved. The germline V gene encodes CDR1 LNHDA and CDR2 SQIVND (reference sequence). V shed 4 bases and J shed 3 bases, with 12 bases lying between them. The length of the CDR3 is 14 residues.

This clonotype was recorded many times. The CDR3 reads CASSLHRGPLLDEQFF. CDR3 nucleotide sequence: TGTGCCAGCAGTTTACACAGGGGACCATTGCTCGATGAGCAGTTCTTC. This sequence joins TRBV12-3 or TRBV12-4 and TRBJ2-1, with 7 nucleotides matching TRBD1. V dropped 2 bases and J dropped 8; count of bases not matched to a gene: 12. The CDR3 runs to 16 residues.

CDR3 DNA: TGCGCCAGTTCCGGGACAACCCAAGAGACCCAGTACTTC. It codes for CASSGTTQETQYF. The J gene is TRBJ2-5, the V gene TRBV5-1; D is possibly TRBD1 (6 bases). Germline values: CDR1 SGHRS, CDR2 YFSETQ. This CDR3 is 13 amino acids long. V was cut by 8 bases and J by 1 base, with 12 bases left in between.

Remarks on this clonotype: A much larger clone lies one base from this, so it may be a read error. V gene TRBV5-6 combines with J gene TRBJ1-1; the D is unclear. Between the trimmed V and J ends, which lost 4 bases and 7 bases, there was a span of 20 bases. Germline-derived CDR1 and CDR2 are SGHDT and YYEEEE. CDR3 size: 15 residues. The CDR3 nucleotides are TGTGCCAGCAGCCCCCCCGCTCCCCGTTACATTGAAGCTTTCTTT. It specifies CASSPPAPRYIEAFF.

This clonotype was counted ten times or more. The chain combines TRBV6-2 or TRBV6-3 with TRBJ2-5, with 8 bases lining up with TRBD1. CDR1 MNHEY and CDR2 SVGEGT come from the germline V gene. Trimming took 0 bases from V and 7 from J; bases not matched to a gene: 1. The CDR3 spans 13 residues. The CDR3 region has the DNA TGTGCCAGCAGTTACTCTGGACAGGGGACCCAGTACTTC. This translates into CASSYSGQGTQYF.

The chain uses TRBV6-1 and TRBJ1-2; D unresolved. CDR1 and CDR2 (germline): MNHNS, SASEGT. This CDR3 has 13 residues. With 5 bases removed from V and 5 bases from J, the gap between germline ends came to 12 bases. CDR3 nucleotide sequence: TGTGCCAGCAGTTTCTACTTGGAATATGGCTACACCTTC. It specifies CASSFYLEYGYTF.

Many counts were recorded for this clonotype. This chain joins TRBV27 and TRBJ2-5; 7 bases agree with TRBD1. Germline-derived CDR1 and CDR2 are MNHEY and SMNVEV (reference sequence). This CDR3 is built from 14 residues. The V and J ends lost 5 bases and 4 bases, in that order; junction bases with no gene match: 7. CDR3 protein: CASSITGTVETQYF. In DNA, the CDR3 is TGTGCCAGCAGTATAACCGGGACAGTAGAGACCCAGTACTTC.

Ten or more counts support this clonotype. Here the CDR3 reads CSAKTGDVVAFF. The CDR3 bases are TGCAGTGCTAAGACAGGGGACGTAGTAGCTTTCTTT. The chain combines TRBV20-1 with TRBJ1-1, with 8 bases matching TRBD1. V shed 4 bases, J shed 10 bases, and the junction held 8 bases outside the gene matches. The CDR3 totals 12 residues. Germline V CDR1 and CDR2: DFQATT, SNEGSKA (reference sequence).

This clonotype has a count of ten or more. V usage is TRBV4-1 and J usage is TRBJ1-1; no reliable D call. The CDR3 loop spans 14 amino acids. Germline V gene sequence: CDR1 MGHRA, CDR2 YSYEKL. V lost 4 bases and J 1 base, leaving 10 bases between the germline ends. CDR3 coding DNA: TGCGCCAGCAGCCCCCTCGTAAGGAACACTGAAGCTTTCTTT. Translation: CASSPLVRNTEAFF.

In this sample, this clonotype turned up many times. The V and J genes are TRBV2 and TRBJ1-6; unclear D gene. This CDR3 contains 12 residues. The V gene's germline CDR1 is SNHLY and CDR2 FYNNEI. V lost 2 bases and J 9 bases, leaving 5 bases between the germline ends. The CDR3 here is CASSEHLSPLHF. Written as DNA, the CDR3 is TGTGCCAGCAGTGAACACCTTTCACCCCTCCACTTT.

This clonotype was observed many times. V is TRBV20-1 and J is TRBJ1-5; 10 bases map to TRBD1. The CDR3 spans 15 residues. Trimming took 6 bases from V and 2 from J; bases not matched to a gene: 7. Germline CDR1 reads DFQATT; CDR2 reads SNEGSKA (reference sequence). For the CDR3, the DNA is TGCAGTGCAAAGACAGGGGGCACTGGCAATCAGCCCCAGCATTTT. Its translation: CSAKTGGTGNQPQHF.

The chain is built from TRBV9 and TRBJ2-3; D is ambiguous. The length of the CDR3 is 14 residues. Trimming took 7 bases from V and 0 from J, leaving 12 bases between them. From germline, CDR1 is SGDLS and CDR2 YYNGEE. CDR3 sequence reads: CASASVGSTDTQYF. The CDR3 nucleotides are TGTGCCAGCGCGTCCGTCGGTAGCACAGATACGCAGTATTTT.

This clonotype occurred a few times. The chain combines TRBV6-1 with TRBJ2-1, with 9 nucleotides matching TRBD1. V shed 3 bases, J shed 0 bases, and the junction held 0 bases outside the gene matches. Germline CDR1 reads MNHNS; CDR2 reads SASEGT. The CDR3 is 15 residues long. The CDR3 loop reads CASSETGGSYNEQFF. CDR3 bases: TGTGCCAGCAGTGAGACAGGGGGCTCCTACAATGAGCAGTTCTTC.

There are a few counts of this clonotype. CDR3 loop: CASSPSAPVGEKLFF. CDR3 nucleotides: TGTGCCAGCTCCCCATCGGCGCCCGTCGGTGAAAAACTGTTTTTT. The V and J genes are TRBV18 and TRBJ1-4; D is ambiguous. The V end was cut by 6 bases, the J end by 7 bases, with 18 bases between. CDR3 length equals 15 residues. Germline V gives CDR1 KGHSH, CDR2 LQKENI.